The clone carrying this T cell receptor beta chain was picked up many times. Germline CDR1 reads MDHEN; CDR2 reads SYDVKM. J was trimmed by 0 bases and V by 6 bases; bases with no gene match: 5. This CDR3 is built from 15 residues. The record originates from a study of blood T cell repertoires in COVID-19. The wider study: Acute and convalescent COVID-19 specimens originated in the United States, Italy and Spain. From T cells, B-cell-depleted T cells, or PBMCs came the material, which was cDNA or gDNA.

In the source study's methods: Reference gene primer amplification in the assay estimated nucleated cell counts. TCRdb's table, derived via immunoSEQ multiplex PCR, lists solely in-frame clones and lacks some. From that table come the V and J calls and clone size; the DNA was used to work out D and trimming. The data show around 300,000 clones, 85% seen once. The receptor was isolated from a woman aged 50 to 60 with active or convalescent COVID-19. The rearrangement uses TRBV28 and TRBJ2-7; 10 nucleotides agree with TRBD2. The material sequenced was peripheral blood. CDR3 DNA sequence: TGTGCCAGCAGAGTCGGGACTAGCGCCTCCTACGAGCAGTACTTC. Protein product: CASRVGTSASYEQYF. Full variable domain (rest looked up from reference TRBV28 and TRBJ2-7): DVKVTQSSRYLVKRTGEKVFLECVQDMDHENMFWYRQDPGLGLRLIYFSYDVKMKEKGDIPEGYSVSREKKERFSLILESASTNQTSMYLCASRVGTSASYEQYFGPGTRLTVT.